Here is one T cell receptor beta chain with its context. What it binds is not known. TCRdb keeps only in-frame clones here, not all; method: immunoSEQ multiplex PCR. The sample contains more than 50,000 clones, about 82% of which appear only once. From germline, CDR1 is SGHAT and CDR2 FQNNGV. CDR3 length: 14 amino acids. V lost 8 bases and J lost 0, with 11 bases in between. This sample was included in a study of T cells after posttransplantation cyclophosphamide. Whole-study findings and limits: TRB clonality was highly associated with recipient CMV seropositivity and reactivation.

The sequenced material came from PBMCs. The TCR originated in a man aged 25-40 years with a blood cancer, CMV-positive, and with a related stem cell donor. V gene TRBV11-2 combines with J gene TRBJ2-1; tentatively, D is TRBD1 (5 bases). CDR3 amino acids: CASGAVSSYNEQFF. In DNA, the CDR3 is TGTGCCAGCGGGGCGGTCAGCTCCTACAATGAGCAGTTCTTC.